This passage covers 30 T cell receptor beta chains from one sample sequenced in a study of cytomegalovirus exposure and HLA in healthy donors. The primer mix had 60 Vbeta and 13 Jbeta primers. The method was immunoSEQ multiplex PCR; TCRdb's version includes in-frame clones alone and lacks a portion of them. The sample comprises 200,000 or so clones, around four fifths of which are singletons, and around 6.3% rests with the top ten. Sequencing used PBMCs. The receptors were sampled from a woman between 45 and 65 years old in good health and CMV-seropositive.

V gene TRBV6-5 combines with J gene TRBJ1-2, with D tentatively TRBD1 (6 bases). This CDR3 comprises 14 residues. V shed 5 bases and J shed 6 bases, with 16 bases lying between them. The germline V gene has CDR1 MNHEY and CDR2 SVGAGI. The CDR3 nucleotides are TGTGCCAGCAGTAGGGGGGGGCGGGGAGATGGCTACACCTTC. This codes for CASSRGGRGDGYTF.

The J gene is TRBJ2-5, the V gene TRBV2, with D unresolved. With 7 bases removed from V and 3 bases from J, the gap between germline ends came to 15 bases. Germline assignment: CDR1 SNHLY and CDR2 FYNNEI. The CDR3 extends over 14 amino acids. The CDR3 protein is CASNIKTVEETQYF. Here the CDR3 DNA reads TGTGCCAGCAATATAAAAACGGTGGAAGAGACCCAGTACTTC.

The CDR3 sequence is CATSSRVSQPQHF. CDR3 DNA: TGTGCCACCAGCAGCAGGGTTAGTCAGCCCCAGCATTTT. The chain joins TRBV15 to TRBJ1-5, with a tentative D call TRBD1 (5 bases). The germline V gene encodes CDR1 LNHNV and CDR2 YYDKDF (reference sequence). Trimming cost V 3 bases and J 6 bases, with 9 bases left between them. This CDR3 has 13 residues.

The rearrangement uses TRBV7-8 and TRBJ2-1; 8 bases map to TRBD2. Losses at the gene ends were 5 bases for V and 1 base for J; bases not matched to a gene: 7. The CDR3 is made up of 16 amino acids. Germline assignment: CDR1 SGHVS and CDR2 FQNEAQ. DNA for the CDR3: TGTGCCAGCAGCCCGGGCGGGAGGAGGTCCTACAATGAGCAGTTCTTC. Protein product: CASSPGGRRSYNEQFF.

This chain joins TRBV6-1 and TRBJ1-5; D possibly corresponds to TRBD1 (5 bases). The CDR3 consists of 14 residues. V dropped 7 bases and J dropped 0 bases, with 10 bases sitting between them. Germline CDR1 and CDR2: MNHNS and SASEGT. CDR3 residues: CASTPQGSNQPQHF. The CDR3 DNA reads as TGTGCCAGCACCCCGCAGGGTAGCAATCAGCCCCAGCATTTT.

The rearrangement joins TRBV10-3 to TRBJ2-5; tentatively, D is TRBD2 (7 bases). This CDR3 contains 14 residues. The germline V and J ends were trimmed by 2 bases and 5 bases, with 12 bases remaining between them. Germline CDR1 is ENHRY and CDR2 is SYGVKD. CDR3 bases: TGTGCCATCAGTGAGCCGGAGGGGGGGGAGACCCAGTACTTC. Its protein product is CAISEPEGGETQYF.

The chain combines TRBV7-2 with TRBJ1-1; TRBD1 is a possible D gene (6 bases). V shed 4 bases and J shed 9 bases, with 12 bases lying between them. Germline assignment: CDR1 SGHTA and CDR2 FQGNSA. The length of the CDR3 is 12 residues. The CDR3 DNA reads TGTGCCAGCAGCTACGGACAGCGGCAAGCTTTCTTT. It codes for CASSYGQRQAFF.

The chain recombines TRBV27 with TRBJ1-5, with TRBD1 as a possible D gene (6 bases). This CDR3 is built from 14 residues. The V gene lost 8 bases and the J gene lost 0 bases, with 11 bases spanning the gap. CDR1 and CDR2 from the germline V gene are MNHEY and SMNVEV (reference sequence). As DNA, the CDR3 is TGTGCCAGCCAAGGGGGATATAGCAATCAGCCCCAGCATTTT. As protein: CASQGGYSNQPQHF.

V and J are TRBV7-2 and TRBJ2-7; D may be TRBD2 (6 bases). The CDR3 is 17 amino acids. V dropped 6 bases and J dropped 2 bases, with 23 bases sitting between them. Germline lookup yields CDR1 SGHTA and CDR2 FQGNSA. The DNA of the CDR3 is TGTGCCAGCAGTTTTGGGGACTTCAGGCATGGGGCCTACGAGCAGTACTTC. Protein product: CASSFGDFRHGAYEQYF.

This sequence joins TRBV5-6 and TRBJ2-2; unclear D gene. Germline V gene data show CDR1 as SGHDT and CDR2 as YYEEEE. Trimming removed 4 bases at V and 0 bases at J, with 16 bases between. The CDR3 sequence is 17 residues long. CDR3: CASSNLDNIANTGELFF. Written as DNA, the CDR3 is TGTGCCAGCAGCAACCTTGACAACATAGCGAACACCGGGGAGCTGTTTTTT.

The count of this clone is one. The chain combines TRBV7-2 with TRBJ1-1; D is unclear. Trimming shortened V by 1 base and J by 1 base, and 4 bases separated the two germline ends. CDR3 length equals 13 residues. The germline gives CDR1 SGHTA, CDR2 FQGNSA. This CDR3 is CASSLGQNTEAFF. The CDR3 bases are TGTGCCAGCAGCTTAGGTCAGAACACTGAAGCTTTCTTT.

In regard to this clone: At one end the junction does not follow the germline gene, possibly because of a read error. V gene TRBV7-8 combines with J gene TRBJ2-1; TRBD1 might be the D (5 bases). The V gene's germline CDR1 is SGHVS and CDR2 FQNEAQ. The CDR3 consists of 14 residues. This chain's CDR3 is CASSLSQGYDEQFF. CDR3 coding DNA: TGTGCCAGCAGCCTTTCCCAGGGCTACGATGAGCAGTTCTTC.

V and J are TRBV19 and TRBJ2-2; 13 bases are shared with TRBD2. CDR1 and CDR2 (germline): LNHDA, SQIVND (reference sequence). This CDR3 spans 17 amino acids. V trimming: 7 bases; J trimming: 4 bases; junction bases outside the gene matches: 9. The CDR3: CASTKLAGGPRTGELFF. The DNA for the CDR3 is TGTGCCAGTACCAAACTAGCGGGAGGGCCTCGCACCGGGGAGCTGTTTTTT.

Details on this clone: The germline gene is not matched at one end of the junction; a read error may be the cause. This chain uses TRBV7-9 with TRBJ2-7; the D gene is possibly TRBD1 (5 bases). Looked up from germline, CDR1 is SEHNR and CDR2 is FQNEAQ (reference sequence). The CDR3 runs to 16 residues. The CDR3 loop is CSSSPSRLIGAYEQYF. CDR3 nucleotides: TGTTCCAGCAGCCCCTCGAGGCTCATAGGGGCCTACGAGCAGTACTTC.

V is TRBV18 and J is TRBJ2-1; 9 positions agree with TRBD2. The CDR3 is 15 residues long. V was pared by 3 bases and J by 8 bases, with 8 bases of the junction left unmatched. CDR1 is KGHSH, CDR2 LQKENI, per germline. CDR3 DNA sequence: TGTGCCAGCTCACCGCCGGGACTAGCTATCGATGAGCAGTTCTTC. Encoded protein: CASSPPGLAIDEQFF. The whole variable domain, remainder taken from reference TRBV18 and TRBJ2-1, is NAGVMQNPRHLVRRRGQEARLRCSPMKGHSHVYWYRQLPEEGLKFMVYLQKENIIDESGMPKERFSAEFPKEGPSILRIQQVVRGDSAAYFCASSPPGLAIDEQFFGPGTRLTVL.

The chain is built from TRBV4-1 and TRBJ1-6; 8 positions match TRBD1. This CDR3 contains 17 residues. After removal of 3 bases from V and 7 bases from J, the junction contained 11 bases not matched to a gene. Germline CDR1 MGHRA, CDR2 YSYEKL. In DNA, the CDR3 is TGCGCCAGCAGCCACGGACAGGGAGGGAATGGGAATTCACCCCTCCACTTT. It codes for CASSHGQGGNGNSPLHF.

The V call is TRBV7-9, the J call TRBJ1-1, with TRBD1 matching 7 bases. This CDR3 contains 12 residues. J lost 10 bases, V lost 4 bases, and 6 bases had no gene match. Per the germline V gene, CDR1 is SEHNR and CDR2 is FQNEAQ (reference sequence). The CDR3 nucleotides read TGTGCCAGCAGCTCTAATCCAGGGGGAGCTTTCTTT. Translation gives CASSSNPGGAFF.

The V gene is TRBV5-1, the J gene TRBJ1-1; TRBD1 aligns across 12 bases. The CDR3 is made up of 14 amino acids. With V trimmed by 4 bases and J by 4 bases, 2 bases remained unmatched. Germline CDR1 reads SGHRS; CDR2 reads YFSETQ. The CDR3: CASSQGQGATEAFF. The CDR3 DNA follows: TGCGCCAGCAGCCAGGGACAGGGGGCCACTGAAGCTTTCTTT.

The V call is TRBV2, the J call TRBJ2-3; 8 bases fit TRBD2. With V trimmed by 4 bases and J by 4 bases, 4 bases remained unmatched. The CDR3 spans 14 residues. In germline, CDR1 is SNHLY, CDR2 FYNNEI. The CDR3 bases are TGTGCCAGCAGTGTCGGAGCGGGAGCAGATACGCAGTATTTT. This encodes CASSVGAGADTQYF. Filled out from reference TRBV2 and TRBJ2-3, the complete variable domain reads EPEVTQTPSHQVTQMGQEVILRCVPISNHLYFYWYRQILGQKVEFLVSFYNNEISEKSEIFDDQFSVERPDGSNFTLKIRSTKLEDSAMYFCASSVGAGADTQYFGPGTRLTVL.

The chain has TRBV30 and TRBJ2-1, with a tentative D call TRBD2 (5 bases). V was cut by 1 base and J by 10 bases, with 5 bases left in between. The germline CDR1 and CDR2 sequences are GTSNPN and SVGIG (reference sequence). The CDR3 consists of 10 residues. The CDR3 nucleotides read TGTGCCTGGAGTGCGGGAGAGCAGTTCTTC. Residues: CAWSAGEQFF.

The rearrangement uses TRBV19 and TRBJ1-2, with no clear D. V was clipped by 7 bases and J by 7 bases, with 22 bases between them. This CDR3 region has 15 residues. Germline CDR1 and CDR2: LNHDA and SQIVND (reference sequence). The CDR3 nucleotides are TGTGCCAGTATTTCCTCCGCCCCTCATATGGCTGGCTACACCTTC. Its protein product is CASISSAPHMAGYTF. Looking up the rest from reference TRBV19 and TRBJ1-2 gives the full variable domain: DGGITQSPKYLFRKEGQNVTLSCEQNLNHDAMYWYRQDPGQGLRLIYYSQIVNDFQKGDIAEGYSVSREKKESFPLTVTSAQKNPTAFYLCASISSAPHMAGYTFGSGTRLTVV.

The genes are TRBV4-1 and TRBJ2-1, with 8 bases aligning to TRBD2. This CDR3 region has 14 residues. Germline trimming cut 10 bases from V and 2 bases from J; bases unmatched to any gene: 7. Germline CDR1 reads MGHRA; CDR2 reads YSYEKL. CDR3 sequence: CAIGSGATYNEQFF. The CDR3 region has the DNA TGCGCCATCGGTAGCGGGGCCACCTACAATGAGCAGTTCTTC.

This chain connects TRBV6-6 to TRBJ2-5; 7 bases map to TRBD2. This CDR3 has 15 amino acids. The V gene's germline CDR1 is MNHNY and CDR2 SVGAGI (reference sequence). With 2 bases clipped from V and 3 bases from J, the junction kept 6 bases outside the gene matches. CDR3 region: CASSYPAGVKETQYF. The CDR3 DNA sequence: TGTGCCAGCAGTTACCCTGCGGGAGTTAAAGAGACCCAGTACTTC.

The chain is built from TRBV2 and TRBJ2-2; D is possibly TRBD1 (5 bases). The CDR3 consists of 15 residues. The V end lost 4 bases, the J end lost 5 bases, and 14 bases lay between the germline ends. Germline V gene lookup returns CDR1 SNHLY and CDR2 FYNNEI. CDR3 sequence: CASSVQGPNTGELFF. Written as DNA, the CDR3 is TGTGCCAGCAGTGTCCAGGGCCCCAATACCGGGGAGCTGTTTTTT.

V is TRBV28 and J is TRBJ1-1; a weak D match, TRBD1 (6 bases). The CDR3 loop spans 15 amino acids. V was shortened by 4 bases and J by 6 bases, with 18 bases between the two germline ends. The V gene's germline CDR1 is MDHEN and CDR2 SYDVKM. The CDR3 coding sequence is TGTGCCAGCAGTTCGGCCGGGACAAGCGGACCTGAAGCTTTCTTT. Its translation is CASSSAGTSGPEAFF.

The chain uses TRBV14 and TRBJ1-1; maybe TRBD1 (5 bases). Trimming left V 1 base short and J 4 bases short, with 10 bases between. This CDR3 is 14 amino acids long. Germline V gene sequence: CDR1 SGHDN, CDR2 FVKESK. The CDR3 nucleotides read TGTGCCAGCAGCCAAGTTAGGGGTAGCACTGAAGCTTTCTTT. Residues: CASSQVRGSTEAFF.

This sequence joins TRBV7-3 and TRBJ1-6, with 9 nucleotides matching TRBD1. The V segment lost 5 bases and the J segment 14 bases; nucleotides outside the gene matches: 7. This CDR3 has 13 residues. Germline lookup yields CDR1 SGHTA and CDR2 FQGTGA. CDR3 sequence reads: CASSPGGQGALHF. CDR3 coding DNA: TGTGCCAGCAGCCCTGGGGGACAGGGAGCCCTCCACTTT.

V gene TRBV6-9 combines with J gene TRBJ1-3, with 8 bases fitting TRBD1. The V gene's germline CDR1 is MNHGY and CDR2 SVAAGI. The J segment lost 2 bases and the V segment lost 2 bases, leaving 20 bases of the junction unmatched. This CDR3 spans 21 amino acids. The CDR3 DNA sequence: TGTGCCAGCAGTTATCAAGGTAGGGGGACAGGCCTAGTTAAGGCTGGAAACACCATATATTTT. Its protein product is CASSYQGRGTGLVKAGNTIYF.

Concerning this clone itself: The germline gene is not matched at one end of the junction; a read error may be the cause. The J gene is TRBJ2-2, the V gene TRBV7-7; D possibly corresponds to TRBD2 (7 bases). This CDR3 is 14 amino acids long. The germline gives CDR1 SSHAT, CDR2 FNYEAQ (reference sequence). The CDR3 DNA follows: TGTGCTAGCAGCCCGGACGGGGGGCCCGGGGAGCTGTTTTTT. Translation: CASSPDGGPGELFF.

This chain connects TRBV7-8 to TRBJ2-5; no definite D call. The germline V and J ends were trimmed by 3 bases and 4 bases, with 6 bases remaining between them. Germline V CDR1 and CDR2: SGHVS, FQNEAQ. The CDR3 contains 12 residues. The CDR3 loop is CASSFRGETQYF. The CDR3 nucleotides are TGTGCCAGCAGCTTTAGAGGAGAGACCCAGTACTTC. Looking up the rest from reference TRBV7-8 and TRBJ2-5 gives the full variable domain: GAGVSQSPRYKVAKRGQDVALRCDPISGHVSLFWYQQALGQGPEFLTYFQNEAQLDKSGLPSDRFFAERPEGSVSTLKIQRTQQEDSAVYLCASSFRGETQYFGPGTRLLVL.